This TCR beta chain was sequenced in a study of blood T cells in healthy people across ages. Many counts were recorded for this clonotype. The CDR3 loop spans 11 amino acids. Germline values: CDR1 SGHDT, CDR2 YYEEEE. The use of a sample-barcoded 5' primer and a J-beta primer mix characterized a second PCR of about 7 to 12 cycles. From the 5' RACE reads, TCRdb called clonotypes with MiXCR, one entry per CDR3 protein. The sample has about 620,000 distinct CDR3 sequences; 40% to 65% are singletons. V usage is TRBV5-6 and J usage is TRBJ2-1; weak D call: TRBD2 (6 bases). The clonotype was recovered from a woman of 80 years or more in good health. Sequencing used blood. The CDR3 spells CSLWAGNEQFF. In DNA form, the CDR3 reads TGTTCTCTCTGGGCGGGGAATGAGCAGTTCTTC.